This TCR beta chain was recovered during a study of blood T cell repertoires in COVID-19. How the authors handled the data: Amplifying reference gene primers gave estimates of nucleated cell counts. Clones were read by immunoSEQ multiplex PCR, and TCRdb kept only the in-frame ones, dropping some. V, J and clone size are those of that table, while D and trimming were read from the DNA. The table includes around 32,000 clones, approximately 93% detected once. This clonotype originated in a male donor with active COVID-19. The sample was peripheral blood.

The CDR3 DNA sequence: TGTGCCAGCAGCTTGGGGAGCGGGGTCGATTGGAATGAGCAGTTCTTC. As protein: CASSLGSGVDWNEQFF. This chain joins TRBV5-4 and TRBJ2-1; the match to TRBD2 covers 7 bases. V was pared by 0 bases and J by 7 bases, with 10 bases of the junction left unmatched. This CDR3 region has 16 residues. Germline assignment: CDR1 SGHNT and CDR2 YYREEE (reference sequence).